What follows is one T cell receptor (beta chain) and its context. Germline V gives CDR1 SEHNR, CDR2 FQNEAQ (reference sequence). The V end lost 2 bases, the J end lost 8 bases, and 13 bases lay between the germline ends. The CDR3 is made up of 14 amino acids. This record comes from a study of cytotoxic CD8 clonotypes in ibrutinib-treated CLL. Generated by immunoSEQ multiplex PCR, the TCRdb table keeps only in-frame clones and is missing some. The data show about 140,000 clones, with roughly 90% seen just once and less than 14% held by the top ten. The material was PBMCs, obtained after 12 months of ibrutinib treatment. The chain employs TRBV7-9 and TRBJ2-1; D gene uncertain. This clonotype was sampled from a human donor with chronic lymphocytic leukemia. CDR3 protein: CASSLLVSLDEQFF. The CDR3 DNA reads TGTGCCAGCAGCTTACTCGTCTCCCTCGATGAGCAGTTCTTC. Full variable domain (missing parts from reference TRBV7-9 and TRBJ2-1): DTGVSQNPRHKITKRGQNVTFRCDPISEHNRLYWYRQTLGQGPEFLTYFQNEAQLEKSRLLSDRFSAERPKGSFSTLEIQRTEQGDSAMYLCASSLLVSLDEQFFGPGTRLTVL.